The T cell receptor beta chain described here comes from a study of healthy donors' naive CD4 and CD8 T cells. A remark on this clonotype: The antigen is unknown. A read error may account for a junction end that differs from germline.

Per the germline V gene, CDR1 is SQVTM and CDR2 is ANQGSEA. The CDR3 length is 13 residues. Overall study findings and caveats: Negatively charged CDR3s marked CD8+ lineage; positively charged CDR3s marked CD4+ lineage.

Each TCR library used 500 ng of total RNA and a linear amplification protocol. TCRdb reanalysed the reads using MiXCR and keeps one entry per CDR3 protein. Here the sample spans some 190,000 distinct CDR3 sequences, over 60% being singletons. This receptor was obtained from a pool of human donors in good health; the sample pools cells from several healthy donors. Specimen: naive CD4+ and CD8+ T cells sorted from blood, pooled from several donors. This chain links TRBV29-1 with TRBJ2-3; perhaps TRBD1 as D (6 bases). The CDR3 is CSVGQDSTDMQYF. The CDR3, as DNA: TGCAGCGTTGGACAGGATAGCACAGATATGCAGTATTTT.